This T cell receptor (beta chain) was recorded in a study of T cells in Graves' hyperthyroidism and ophthalmopathy. The CDR3 length is 13 residues. Germline CDR1 MNHEY, CDR2 SVGEGT. Trimming stripped 10 bases from V and 2 bases from J, with 15 bases between. This clonotype was recorded at least ten times. Using RNA transcripts as the source, TCR beta CDR3 regions were amplified. During a first-round RT-PCR of the TCR CDR3, the HTBI primer set was used. TCRdb analysed the multiplex PCR reads with MiXCR anew, one entry per CDR3 protein. The sample shows some 570,000 distinct CDR3 sequences, 13% to 15% of them seen only once.

V gene TRBV6-2 or TRBV6-3 combines with J gene TRBJ2-7; unclear D gene. The receptor comes from a woman between 18 and 30 years old with Graves' ophthalmopathy. The specimen sequenced was blood. DNA of the CDR3: TGTGCCACGGAGACCACCTCCGCCTACGAGCAGTACTTC. Amino acids: CATETTSAYEQYF.